This T cell receptor (beta chain) was documented in a study of T cells after yellow fever vaccination. This CDR3 comprises 19 residues. Germline-derived CDR1 and CDR2 are KGHSH and LQKENI. V was pared by 1 base and J by 0 bases, with 19 bases between. This clonotype was observed a few times. TCRdb independently ran MiXCR on the 5' RACE reads; one entry per CDR3 protein. The sample carries fewer than 450,000 distinct CDR3 sequences, roughly 11% recorded once. The specimen comprised PBMCs, sampled on the day of the first yellow fever vaccination. This chain connects TRBV18 to TRBJ2-4; a weak D match, TRBD2 (7 bases). This TCR derives from a man aged 18 to 30 who received the YFV17D yellow fever vaccine. The CDR3 region has the DNA TGTGCCAGCTCACCACGTGTCACGGGGGGCCGAGGAGCCAAAAACATTCAGTACTTC. Its translation: CASSPRVTGGRGAKNIQYF.